Here is one TCR beta chain with its context. Antigen: not known. The data were obtained in a study of T cell responses to AZD1222 COVID-19 vaccine. Broader study findings: Two AZD1222 doses significantly raised spike-specific TCR breadth and depth over controls.

The CDR3 covers 17 residues. V dropped 0 bases and J dropped 3; count of bases not matched to a gene: 9. The germline V gene has CDR1 LGHNA and CDR2 YNFKEQ. The assay was immunoSEQ multiplex PCR, and TCRdb's table has in-frame clones only and misses some. The sample holds 90,000 to 150,000 clones, over 75% seen once. The source was peripheral blood, collected on day 0 of AZD1222 vaccination. J is TRBJ2-7 and V is TRBV4-2; 9 positions match TRBD2. The origin of this receptor is an adult in good health. The CDR3 bases are TGTGCCAGCAGCCAAGATAGGCTAGCGGGGCCCAACTACGAGCAGTACTTC. Its protein product is CASSQDRLAGPNYEQYF.